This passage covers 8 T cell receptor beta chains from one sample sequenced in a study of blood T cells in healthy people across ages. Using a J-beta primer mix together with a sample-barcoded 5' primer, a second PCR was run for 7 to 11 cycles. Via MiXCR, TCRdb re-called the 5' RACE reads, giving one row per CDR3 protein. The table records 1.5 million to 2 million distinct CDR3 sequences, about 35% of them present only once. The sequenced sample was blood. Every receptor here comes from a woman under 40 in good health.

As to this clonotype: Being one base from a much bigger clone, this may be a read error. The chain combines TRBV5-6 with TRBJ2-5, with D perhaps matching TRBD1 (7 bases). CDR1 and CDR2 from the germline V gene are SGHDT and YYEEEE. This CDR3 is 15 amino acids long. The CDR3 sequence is CASSVRTGLQGTQYF. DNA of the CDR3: TGTGCCAGCAGCGTTCGGACAGGACTACAAGGGACCCAGTACTTC.

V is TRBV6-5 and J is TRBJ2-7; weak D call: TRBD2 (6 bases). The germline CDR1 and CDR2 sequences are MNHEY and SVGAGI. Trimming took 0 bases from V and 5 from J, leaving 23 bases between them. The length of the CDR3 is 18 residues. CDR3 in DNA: TGTGCCAGCAGTTACTCCACAGGCTTGGGTGGAGGGTTCGACGAGCAGTACTTC. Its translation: CASSYSTGLGGGFDEQYF.

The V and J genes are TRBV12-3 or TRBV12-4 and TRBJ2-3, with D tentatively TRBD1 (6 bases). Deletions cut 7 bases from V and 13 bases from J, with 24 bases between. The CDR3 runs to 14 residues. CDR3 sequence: CASTPGVNADVEYF. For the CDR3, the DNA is TGTGCCAGCACCCCAGGGGTAAACGCAGATGTGGAGTATTTT.

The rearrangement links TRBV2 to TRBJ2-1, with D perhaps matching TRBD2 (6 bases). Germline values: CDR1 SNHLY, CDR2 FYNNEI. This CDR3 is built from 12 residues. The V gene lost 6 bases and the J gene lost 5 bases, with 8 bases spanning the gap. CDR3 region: CASREGNNEQFF. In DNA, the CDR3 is TGTGCCAGCAGGGAGGGAAACAATGAGCAGTTCTTC. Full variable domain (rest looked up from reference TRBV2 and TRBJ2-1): EPEVTQTPSHQVTQMGQEVILRCVPISNHLYFYWYRQILGQKVEFLVSFYNNEISEKSEIFDDQFSVERPDGSNFTLKIRSTKLEDSAMYFCASREGNNEQFFGPGTRLTVL.

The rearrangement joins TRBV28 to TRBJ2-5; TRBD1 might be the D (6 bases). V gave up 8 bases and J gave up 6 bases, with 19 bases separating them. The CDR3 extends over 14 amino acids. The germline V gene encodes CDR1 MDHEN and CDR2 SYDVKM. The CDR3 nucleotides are TGTGCCAGCGCCGGACAGTCGAGCGGAAAGACCCAGTACTTC. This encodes CASAGQSSGKTQYF.

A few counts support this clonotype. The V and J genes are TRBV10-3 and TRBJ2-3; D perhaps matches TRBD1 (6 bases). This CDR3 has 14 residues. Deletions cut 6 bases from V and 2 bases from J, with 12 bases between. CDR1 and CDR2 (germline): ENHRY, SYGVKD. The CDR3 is CAIRRGFDTDTQYF. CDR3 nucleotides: TGTGCCATCAGAAGGGGGTTTGACACAGATACGCAGTATTTT.

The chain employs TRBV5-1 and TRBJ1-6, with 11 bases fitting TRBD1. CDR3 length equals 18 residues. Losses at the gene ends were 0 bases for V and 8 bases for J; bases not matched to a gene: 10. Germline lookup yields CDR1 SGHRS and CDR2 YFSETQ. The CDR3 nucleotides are TGCGCCAGCAGCTTGGACCCCTGGACAGGGGGCCTGGATTCACCCCTCCACTTT. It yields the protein CASSLDPWTGGLDSPLHF.

The CDR3 DNA sequence: TGTGCCAGCTCACGACGGGGTGAAACCTCCTACAATGAGCAGTTCTTC. Its protein is CASSRRGETSYNEQFF. V gene TRBV18 combines with J gene TRBJ2-1; tentative D call: TRBD2 (5 bases). CDR1 is KGHSH and CDR2 is LQKENI in the germline V gene. The germline V and J ends were trimmed by 4 bases and 0 bases, with 13 bases remaining between them. This CDR3 spans 16 amino acids.